Shown below are 21 T cell receptor beta chains from a single sample sequenced in a study of cytomegalovirus exposure and HLA in healthy donors. Both 60 Vbeta primers and 13 Jbeta primers went into the PCR. Sequencing was performed with immunoSEQ multiplex PCR; in TCRdb, only in-frame clones are kept and a portion is missing. This sample has under 110,000 clones, with approximately 85% found just once. The material sequenced was PBMCs. These receptors were taken from a man aged 25 to 40 in good health and CMV-seronegative.

The chain combines TRBV15 with TRBJ2-1; 10 bases fit TRBD1. The CDR3 extends over 16 amino acids. Germline V gene data show CDR1 as LNHNV and CDR2 as YYDKDF (reference sequence). Unmatched junction bases numbered 7, after V lost 1 base and J lost 7 bases. In DNA, the CDR3 is TGTGCCACCAGCAGAGGATTAAGGGACAGGGGTAATGAGCAGTTCTTC. Its protein is CATSRGLRDRGNEQFF.

The chain joins TRBV7-6 to TRBJ2-3; perhaps TRBD1 as D (5 bases). The CDR3 has 15 amino acids. Germline loops: CDR1 SGHVS, CDR2 FNYEAQ. Deletions cut 4 bases from V and 3 bases from J, with 14 bases between. The CDR3 is CASSSQGGGTDTQYF. CDR3 bases: TGTGCCAGCAGCTCCCAGGGTGGTGGGACAGATACGCAGTATTTT.

V gene TRBV23-1 combines with J gene TRBJ2-3; TRBD1 might be the D (6 bases). TRBV23-1 falls under the ORF class, with uncertain function. Trimming removed 0 bases at V and 2 bases at J, with 9 bases between. There are 15 residues in the CDR3. The CDR3, as DNA: TGCGCCAGCAGTCAATCTAAGGGGGTCACAGATACGCAGTATTTT. It yields the protein CASSQSKGVTDTQYF.

This clone was detected only once. The chain carries TRBV10-3 and TRBJ1-2, with 9 bases fitting TRBD1. Germline V gives CDR1 ENHRY, CDR2 SYGVKD. The CDR3 consists of 14 residues. J lost 4 bases, V lost 4 bases, and 4 bases had no gene match. The CDR3: CAISASDRGYGYTF. In DNA form, the CDR3 reads TGTGCCATCAGTGCGTCGGACAGGGGCTATGGCTACACCTTC.

V usage is TRBV28 and J usage is TRBJ1-1; D is possibly TRBD1 (5 bases). The CDR3 runs 13 residues. The germline V and J ends were trimmed by 4 bases and 10 bases, with 16 bases remaining between them. Germline CDR1 reads MDHEN; CDR2 reads SYDVKM. The CDR3 here is CASSSEGLGGAFF. The DNA for the CDR3 is TGTGCCAGCAGTTCGGAAGGCCTCGGGGGAGCTTTCTTT. The variable domain in full, completed from reference TRBV28 and TRBJ1-1, reads DVKVTQSSRYLVKRTGEKVFLECVQDMDHENMFWYRQDPGLGLRLIYFSYDVKMKEKGDIPEGYSVSREKKERFSLILESASTNQTSMYLCASSSEGLGGAFFGQGTRLTVV.

The J gene is TRBJ2-5, the V gene TRBV19, with 9 bases aligning to TRBD2. CDR1 is LNHDA and CDR2 is SQIVND in the germline V gene (reference sequence). The CDR3 contains 16 residues. V lost 1 base, J lost 5 bases, and 8 bases stayed unmatched. Written as DNA, the CDR3 is TGTGCCAGTAGTATAGCCTTCGCGGGAGGGCGGGAGACCCAGTACTTC. Translated: CASSIAFAGGRETQYF.

The gene calls are TRBV27 and TRBJ1-1; 7 positions agree with TRBD1. The V and J ends lost 0 bases and 1 base, in that order; junction bases with no gene match: 5. The CDR3 has 16 amino acids. Germline V CDR1 and CDR2: MNHEY, SMNVEV (reference sequence). The CDR3 protein is CASSLSRQGWNTEAFF. The CDR3, as DNA: TGTGCCAGCAGTTTATCGAGACAGGGATGGAACACTGAAGCTTTCTTT.

The chain combines TRBV5-4 with TRBJ2-7, with 8 bases identical to TRBD1. The CDR3 has 15 amino acids. Per germline, CDR1 SGHNT and CDR2 YYREEE (reference sequence). Trimming cost V 4 bases and J 2 bases; bases outside gene matches: 8. In DNA, the CDR3 is TGTGCCAGCAGCAACCGGGACAGGCCGACCTACGAGCAGTACTTC. It specifies CASSNRDRPTYEQYF.

The rearrangement joins TRBV18 to TRBJ2-6; D gene ambiguous. CDR1 and CDR2 from the germline V gene are KGHSH and LQKENI. The CDR3 loop spans 15 amino acids. Trimming pared 5 bases from V and 0 bases from J, leaving 8 bases between. The CDR3 nucleotides are TGTGCCAGCTCAGCGAGCACCTCTGGGGCCAACGTCCTGACTTTC. Its protein is CASSASTSGANVLTF.

The chain employs TRBV28 and TRBJ1-4; unclear D gene. V was shortened by 4 bases and J by 0 bases, with 12 bases between the two germline ends. The CDR3 length is 16 residues. Germline CDR1 reads MDHEN; CDR2 reads SYDVKM. The CDR3 DNA is TGTGCCAGCAGTTCTCCCGGGAGTGCAACTAATGAAAAACTGTTTTTT. It translates to CASSSPGSATNEKLFF.

The J gene is TRBJ1-4, the V gene TRBV7-9; D is perhaps TRBD1 (6 bases). Trimming cost V 1 base and J 5 bases, with 11 bases left between them. The CDR3 sequence is 15 residues long. Germline V CDR1 and CDR2: SEHNR, FQNEAQ (reference sequence). The CDR3 DNA reads TGTGCCAGCAGCTTAGGGGACACCCGAAATGAAAAACTGTTTTTT. Amino acid sequence: CASSLGDTRNEKLFF.

The V call is TRBV7-9, the J call TRBJ1-1; 7 nucleotides match TRBD1. Trimming at V came to 5 bases and at J to 1 base, leaving 16 bases not matched to a gene. Germline-derived CDR1 and CDR2 are SEHNR and FQNEAQ (reference sequence). The CDR3 has 18 residues. The chain's CDR3 is CASSLRLYLQGQNTEAFF. The CDR3 DNA reads as TGTGCCAGCAGCCTACGGCTCTATTTACAGGGGCAGAACACTGAAGCTTTCTTT.

V usage is TRBV4-3 and J usage is TRBJ2-1; perhaps TRBD1 as D (6 bases). With 5 bases removed from V and 5 bases from J, the gap between germline ends came to 13 bases. This CDR3 region has 14 residues. Germline CDR1 LGHNA, CDR2 YSLEER. DNA of the CDR3: TGCGCCAGCAGCGTTCGACAGGACGACAATGAGCAGTTCTTC. Translation gives CASSVRQDDNEQFF.

V gene TRBV28 combines with J gene TRBJ1-5; D is ambiguous. CDR3 length equals 13 residues. Looked up from germline, CDR1 is MDHEN and CDR2 is SYDVKM. V gave up 9 bases and J gave up 6 bases, with 15 bases separating them. The CDR3 spells CASATQPRQPQHF. The CDR3 region has the DNA TGTGCCAGTGCCACTCAACCACGTCAGCCCCAGCATTTT.

This clone was seen once. This rearrangement joins TRBV2 to TRBJ1-5; D call uncertain. V was pared by 4 bases and J by 2 bases, with 9 bases between. Germline CDR1 SNHLY, CDR2 FYNNEI. The CDR3 length is 14 residues. DNA for the CDR3: TGTGCCAGCAGTGGTCAGTTGGGCAATCAGCCCCAGCATTTT. The encoded protein is CASSGQLGNQPQHF.

The gene calls are TRBV2 and TRBJ2-3, with D tentatively TRBD1 (6 bases). Germline loops: CDR1 SNHLY, CDR2 FYNNEI. The CDR3 runs 14 residues. V was trimmed by 6 bases and J by 2 bases, leaving 12 bases between them. CDR3 sequence: CASSGQIFTDTQYF. The CDR3 DNA is TGTGCCAGCAGCGGACAGATCTTCACAGATACGCAGTATTTT.

The chain couples TRBV19 to TRBJ2-5, with D possibly being TRBD1 (6 bases). Germline V lookup: CDR1 LNHDA, CDR2 SQIVND (reference sequence). V was cut by 8 bases and J by 1 base, with 8 bases left in between. CDR3 length equals 12 residues. The CDR3 spells CASEDSQETQYF. Written as DNA, the CDR3 is TGTGCCAGTGAGGACAGCCAAGAGACCCAGTACTTC.

This sequence joins TRBV6-1 and TRBJ1-3, with 8 bases lining up with TRBD1. The trim removed 7 bases at V and 2 bases at J, leaving 7 bases unmatched. The CDR3 extends over 15 amino acids. The germline V gene encodes CDR1 MNHNS and CDR2 SASEGT. The CDR3 DNA reads TGTGCCAGCACTCTGGACAGGGCGACTGGAAACACCATATATTTT. Translating gives CASTLDRATGNTIYF.

This clone was seen just once. The V and J genes are TRBV7-2 and TRBJ2-5; 8 bases agree with TRBD2. The CDR3 has 14 amino acids. The trim removed 5 bases at V and 5 bases at J, leaving 7 bases unmatched. Germline lookup yields CDR1 SGHTA and CDR2 FQGNSA. The CDR3 nucleotides read TGTGCCAGCAGCCCGCGAATAGCGGGGGAGACCCAGTACTTC. This encodes CASSPRIAGETQYF. Full variable domain (missing parts from reference TRBV7-2 and TRBJ2-5): GAGVSQSPSNKVTEKGKDVELRCDPISGHTALYWYRQSLGQGLEFLIYFQGNSAPDKSGLPSDRFSAERTGGSVSTLTIQRTQQEDSAVYLCASSPRIAGETQYFGPGTRLLVL.

V gene TRBV5-1 combines with J gene TRBJ2-3; tentatively, D is TRBD2 (5 bases). The CDR3 extends over 16 amino acids. The germline V and J ends were trimmed by 4 bases and 1 base, with 16 bases remaining between them. From germline, CDR1 is SGHRS and CDR2 YFSETQ. CDR3 nucleotides: TGCGCCAGCAGCCCTGGAGGCAGTCCTGGCACAGATACGCAGTATTTT. Amino acid sequence: CASSPGGSPGTDTQYF.

The rearrangement uses TRBV14 and TRBJ2-7; a possible D gene is TRBD1 (5 bases). V lost 1 base and J lost 2, with 15 bases in between. This CDR3 has 16 residues. CDR1 and CDR2 (germline): SGHDN, FVKESK. The CDR3 sequence is CASSQAGRGSTYEQYF. The DNA of the CDR3 is TGTGCCAGCAGCCAAGCGGGTAGGGGTAGTACCTACGAGCAGTACTTC.